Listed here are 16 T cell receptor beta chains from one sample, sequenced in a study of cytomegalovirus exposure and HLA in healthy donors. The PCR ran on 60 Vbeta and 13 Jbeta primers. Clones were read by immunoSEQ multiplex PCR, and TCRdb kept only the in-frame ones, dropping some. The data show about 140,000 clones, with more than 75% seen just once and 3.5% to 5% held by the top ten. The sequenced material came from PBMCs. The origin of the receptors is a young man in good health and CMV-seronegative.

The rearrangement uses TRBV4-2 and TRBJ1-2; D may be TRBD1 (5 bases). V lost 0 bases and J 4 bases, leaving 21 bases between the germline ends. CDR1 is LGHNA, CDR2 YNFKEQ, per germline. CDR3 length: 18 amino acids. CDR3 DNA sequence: TGTGCCAGCAGCCAAGAGGGGGGAACATACACCACCCTCTATGGCTACACCTTC. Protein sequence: CASSQEGGTYTTLYGYTF.

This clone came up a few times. CDR3: CASSAWGRGLGGTEAFF. Written as DNA, the CDR3 is TGTGCCAGTAGTGCCTGGGGCAGGGGGCTTGGAGGCACTGAAGCTTTCTTT. The chain employs TRBV19 and TRBJ1-1, with 8 bases identical to TRBD1. The germline V gene encodes CDR1 LNHDA and CDR2 SQIVND (reference sequence). CDR3 length equals 17 residues. V lost 5 bases and J lost 4; bases outside the gene matches: 15.

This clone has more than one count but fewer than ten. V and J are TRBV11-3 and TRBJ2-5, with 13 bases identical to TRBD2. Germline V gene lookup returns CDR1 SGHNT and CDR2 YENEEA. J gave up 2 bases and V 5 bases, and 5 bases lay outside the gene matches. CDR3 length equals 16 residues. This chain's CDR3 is CASSLGGLAGQETQYF. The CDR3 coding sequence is TGTGCCAGCAGCCTTGGGGGACTAGCGGGGCAAGAGACCCAGTACTTC.

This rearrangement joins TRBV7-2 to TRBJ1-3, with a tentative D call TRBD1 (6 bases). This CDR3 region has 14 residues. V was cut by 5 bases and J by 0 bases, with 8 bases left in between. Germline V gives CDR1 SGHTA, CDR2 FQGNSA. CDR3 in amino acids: CASSLDSSGNTIYF. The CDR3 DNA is TGTGCCAGCAGCCTGGACAGCTCTGGAAACACCATATATTTT.

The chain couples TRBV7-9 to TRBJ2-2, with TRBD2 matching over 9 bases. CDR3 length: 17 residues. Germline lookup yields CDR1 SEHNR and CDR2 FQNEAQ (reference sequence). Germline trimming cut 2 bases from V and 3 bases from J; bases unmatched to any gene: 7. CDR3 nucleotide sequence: TGTGCCAGCAGCTTATTTGGGACTAGCACCCACACCGGGGAGCTGTTTTTT. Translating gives CASSLFGTSTHTGELFF.

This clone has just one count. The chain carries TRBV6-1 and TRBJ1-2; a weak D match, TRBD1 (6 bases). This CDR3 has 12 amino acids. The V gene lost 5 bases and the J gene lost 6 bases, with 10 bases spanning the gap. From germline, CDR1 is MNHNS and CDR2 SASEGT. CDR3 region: CASSRGYDGYTF. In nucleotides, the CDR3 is TGTGCCAGCAGTAGGGGGTACGATGGCTACACCTTC.

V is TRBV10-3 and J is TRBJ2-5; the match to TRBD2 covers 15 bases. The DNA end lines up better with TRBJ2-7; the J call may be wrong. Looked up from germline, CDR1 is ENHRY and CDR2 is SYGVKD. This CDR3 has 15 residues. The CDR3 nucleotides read TGTGCCATCAGTGGGACTAGCGGGAGGGTCTACGAGCAGTACTTC. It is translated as CAISGTSGRVYEQYF.

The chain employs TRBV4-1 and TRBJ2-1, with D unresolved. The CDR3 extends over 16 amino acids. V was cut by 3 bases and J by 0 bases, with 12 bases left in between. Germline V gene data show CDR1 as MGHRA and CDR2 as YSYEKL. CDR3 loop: CASSQVGLSSYNEQFF. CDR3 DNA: TGCGCCAGCAGCCAGGTTGGGCTGAGCTCCTACAATGAGCAGTTCTTC.

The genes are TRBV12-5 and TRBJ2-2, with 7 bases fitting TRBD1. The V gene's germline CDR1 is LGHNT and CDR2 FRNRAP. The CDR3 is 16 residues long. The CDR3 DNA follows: TGTGCGACGACCTTACAGGGGAATCTTAACACCGGGGAGCTGTTTTTT. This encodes CATTLQGNLNTGELFF.

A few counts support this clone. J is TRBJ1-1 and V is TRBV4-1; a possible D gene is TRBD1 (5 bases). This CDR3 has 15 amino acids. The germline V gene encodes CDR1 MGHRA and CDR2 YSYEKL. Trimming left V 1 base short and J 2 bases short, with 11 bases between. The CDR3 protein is CASSQGRGVNTEAFF. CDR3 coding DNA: TGCGCCAGCAGCCAAGGGCGGGGGGTTAACACTGAAGCTTTCTTT.

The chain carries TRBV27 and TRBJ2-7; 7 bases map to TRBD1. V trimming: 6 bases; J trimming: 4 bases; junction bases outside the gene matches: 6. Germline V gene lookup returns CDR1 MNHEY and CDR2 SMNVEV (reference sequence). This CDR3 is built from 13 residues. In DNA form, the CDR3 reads TGTGCCAGCAGGGCGACAGGGCAATACGAGCAGTACTTC. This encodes CASRATGQYEQYF.

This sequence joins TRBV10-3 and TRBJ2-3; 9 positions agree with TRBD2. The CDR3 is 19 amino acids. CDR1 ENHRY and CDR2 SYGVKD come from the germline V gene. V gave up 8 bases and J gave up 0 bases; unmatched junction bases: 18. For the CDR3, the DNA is TGTGCCATCCGGGACGGCGGGCTAGCGGGGAGTTCTAGCACAGATACGCAGTATTTT. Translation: CAIRDGGLAGSSSTDTQYF.

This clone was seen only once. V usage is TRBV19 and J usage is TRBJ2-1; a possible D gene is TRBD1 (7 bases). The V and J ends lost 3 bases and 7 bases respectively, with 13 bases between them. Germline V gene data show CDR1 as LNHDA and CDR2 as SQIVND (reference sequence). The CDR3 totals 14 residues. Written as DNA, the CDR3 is TGTGCCAGTAGTATTATACAGGGGAGGAATGAGCAGTTCTTC. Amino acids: CASSIIQGRNEQFF.

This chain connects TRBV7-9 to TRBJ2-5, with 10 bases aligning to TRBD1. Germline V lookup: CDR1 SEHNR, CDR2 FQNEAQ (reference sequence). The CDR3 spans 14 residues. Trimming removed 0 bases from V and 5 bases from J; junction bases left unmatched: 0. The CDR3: CASSLAGQGETQYF. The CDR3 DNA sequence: TGTGCCAGCAGCTTAGCGGGACAGGGGGAGACCCAGTACTTC.

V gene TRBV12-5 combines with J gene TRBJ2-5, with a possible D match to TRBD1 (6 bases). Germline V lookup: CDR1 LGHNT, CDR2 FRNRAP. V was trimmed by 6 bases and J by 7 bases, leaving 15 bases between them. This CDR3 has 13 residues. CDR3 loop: CASGQGTRGTQYF. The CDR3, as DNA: TGTGCTAGTGGCCAGGGGACAAGGGGGACCCAGTACTTC.

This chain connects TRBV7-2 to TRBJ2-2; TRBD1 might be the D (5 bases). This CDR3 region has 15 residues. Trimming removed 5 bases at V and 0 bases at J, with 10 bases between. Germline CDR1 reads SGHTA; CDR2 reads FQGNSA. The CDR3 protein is CASSVGATNTGELFF. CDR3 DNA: TGTGCCAGCAGCGTAGGGGCTACGAACACCGGGGAGCTGTTTTTT.